One and the same sample provided the 2 T cell receptor beta chains below, sequenced in a study of blood T cell repertoires in COVID-19. The assay was immunoSEQ multiplex PCR, and TCRdb's table has in-frame clones only and misses some. Of tens of thousands of clones listed, 70% to 90% are singletons. Sequenced: PBMCs or T cells enriched from blood (not recorded which). The receptors stem from a woman aged 40 to 50 who had recovered from COVID-19.

V and J are TRBV12-3 or TRBV12-4 and TRBJ2-3; unclear D gene. This CDR3 is 13 amino acids long. The V gene lost 5 bases and the J gene lost 2 bases, with 8 bases spanning the gap. The CDR3: CASSPVSTDTQYF. The CDR3 DNA reads TGTGCCAGCAGTCCCGTGTCCACAGATACGCAGTATTTT.

The chain carries TRBV5-8 and TRBJ1-1; D is undetermined. Germline-derived CDR1 and CDR2 are SGHTS and YDEGEE. The CDR3 runs to 12 residues. The V gene lost 0 bases and the J gene lost 10 bases, with 10 bases spanning the gap. CDR3 in amino acids: CASSLVRSGAFF. The DNA of the CDR3 is TGTGCCAGCAGCTTGGTCCGGAGCGGAGCTTTCTTT.